The 10 T cell receptor beta chains reported below all come from one sample, sequenced in a study of blood T cells in healthy people across ages. A J-beta primer mix and a sample-barcoded 5' primer were used in a second PCR of roughly 7 to 12 cycles. From the 5' RACE reads, TCRdb called clonotypes with MiXCR, one entry per CDR3 protein. The repertoire holds 550,000 to 600,000 distinct CDR3 sequences, with 27% as singletons. Sequencing was carried out using blood. The receptor source for this set is an older woman in good health.

J is TRBJ2-2 and V is TRBV5-1, with a possible D match to TRBD1 (6 bases). The CDR3 spans 13 residues. From germline, CDR1 is SGHRS and CDR2 YFSETQ. V was pared by 3 bases and J by 7 bases, with 10 bases between. CDR3 residues: CASSSQGGGELFF. Here the CDR3 DNA reads TGCGCCAGCAGCTCACAGGGTGGCGGGGAGCTGTTTTTT.

The table lists this clonotype with a few counts. This chain links TRBV7-2 with TRBJ1-4; D perhaps matches TRBD1 (6 bases). Germline assignment: CDR1 SGHTA and CDR2 FQGNSA. V shed 5 bases and J shed 10 bases, with 17 bases lying between them. The CDR3 has 14 amino acids. CDR3 nucleotide sequence: TGTGCCAGCAGCCTCTATAACAGGGTGGGAAAACTGTTTTTT. Amino acid sequence: CASSLYNRVGKLFF. The complete variable domain, with remaining parts taken from reference TRBV7-2 and TRBJ1-4, reads GAGVSQSPSNKVTEKGKDVELRCDPISGHTALYWYRQSLGQGLEFLIYFQGNSAPDKSGLPSDRFSAERTGGSVSTLTIQRTQQEDSAVYLCASSLYNRVGKLFFGSGTQLSVL.

The gene calls are TRBV3-1 and TRBJ1-2, with D unresolved. The CDR3 spans 16 residues. V was shortened by 0 bases and J by 2 bases, with 13 bases between the two germline ends. Looked up from germline, CDR1 is LGHDT and CDR2 is YNNKEL (reference sequence). The CDR3 DNA reads TGTGCCAGCAGCCAAGATGTTAGGGTACCCAACTATGGCTACACCTTC. It specifies CASSQDVRVPNYGYTF.

This clonotype was counted only a few times. The rearrangement links TRBV12-5 to TRBJ2-5; D gene ambiguous. The CDR3 contains 12 residues. V was shortened by 4 bases and J by 5 bases, with 8 bases between the two germline ends. Germline V gene sequence: CDR1 LGHNT, CDR2 FRNRAP. In DNA, the CDR3 is TGTGCTAGTGGTTCTCCCGGGGAGACCCAGTACTTC. The encoded protein is CASGSPGETQYF.

The CDR3 reads CSVASGYAGETQYF. The CDR3 bases are TGCAGCGTTGCTAGCGGGTATGCTGGAGAGACCCAGTACTTC. The rearrangement links TRBV29-1 to TRBJ2-1; 8 bases align to TRBD2. The last part of the DNA fits TRBJ2-5 better; the J call may be wrong. Germline CDR1 reads SQVTM; CDR2 reads ANQGSEA. The CDR3 runs to 14 residues.

The gene calls are TRBV6-2 or TRBV6-3 and TRBJ1-2; tentatively, D is TRBD1 (5 bases). Per germline, CDR1 MNHEY and CDR2 SVGEGT. The V end lost 2 bases, the J end lost 2 bases, and 6 bases lay between the germline ends. This CDR3 has 13 residues. Written as DNA, the CDR3 is TGTGCCAGCAGTTACGCAGGGAACTATGGCTACACCTTC. It yields the protein CASSYAGNYGYTF.

This clonotype was observed a few times. The chain combines TRBV7-9 with TRBJ2-5; D call uncertain. The CDR3 is 14 residues long. The germline CDR1 and CDR2 sequences are SEHNR and FQNEAQ (reference sequence). The germline V and J ends were trimmed by 5 bases and 0 bases, with 10 bases remaining between them. The CDR3 nucleotides are TGTGCCAGCAGCCCGCCGGAAAACCAAGAGACCCAGTACTTC. Translated, it gives CASSPPENQETQYF.

With respect to this clonotype: At one end, the junction sequence differs from germline, possibly due to a read error. The V call is TRBV4-3, the J call TRBJ2-3, with D perhaps matching TRBD1 or TRBD2 (5 bases each). The CDR3 runs 15 residues. The germline V gene encodes CDR1 LGHNA and CDR2 YSLEER. The CDR3 coding sequence is TGCGCCAGCAGCCATGCGACTACCGAGACAGATACGCAGTACTTT. Translating it yields CASSHATTETDTQYF.

The rearrangement joins TRBV5-1 to TRBJ2-1, with TRBD2 identical over 7 bases. The CDR3 extends over 16 amino acids. V shed 0 bases, J shed 5 bases, and the junction held 8 bases outside the gene matches. Germline lookup yields CDR1 SGHRS and CDR2 YFSETQ. CDR3 sequence (DNA): TGCGCCAGCAGCTTGGTGCTAGCGGATATCAACAATGAGCAGTTCTTC. It codes for CASSLVLADINNEQFF.

V gene TRBV7-9 combines with J gene TRBJ1-2; the D gene is possibly TRBD1 (5 bases). Trimming removed 2 bases at V and 4 bases at J, with 23 bases between. The germline V gene has CDR1 SEHNR and CDR2 FQNEAQ (reference sequence). The CDR3 is made up of 18 amino acids. CDR3 coding DNA: TGTGCCAGCAGCTTAATTCGGGGCGATATGGGATCGAGCTATGGCTACACCTTC. Protein product: CASSLIRGDMGSSYGYTF.